The rows below give T cell receptor beta chains drawn from one sample of a study of blood T cell repertoires in COVID-19. Method: immunoSEQ multiplex PCR; TCRdb's copy keeps in-frame clones and lacks some. The data show 240,000 or so clones, approximately 78% seen once. Input material: peripheral blood. The receptors stem from a woman aged 60-75 years with active or convalescent COVID-19. The CDR3 runs from the conserved cysteine through the conserved F or W. A row's size may be missing; if present it is once, few, many or a size class.

j_call	clone_size	v_call	cdr3_aa
TRBJ2-1	NA	TRBV7-8	CASSLLGPHNEQFF
TRBJ2-3	NA	TRBV12-5	CASGLTFVINPGQGASSGTDTQYF
TRBJ2-1	NA	TRBV4-1	CASSQPYSNEQFF
TRBJ2-7	NA	TRBV7-2	CASSSSTGTAYEQYF
TRBJ1-6	NA	TRBV4-1	CASSQDAGQGNGSPLHF
TRBJ2-1	NA	TRBV21-1	CASSKYTRLFYNEQFF
TRBJ2-3	NA	TRBV10-2	CASRIAGGPVDTQYF
TRBJ1-2	NA	TRBV6-5	CASSTGTNYGYTF
TRBJ1-5	NA	TRBV28	CASSAPPGQGVQPQHF
TRBJ2-5	NA	TRBV7-9	CASTPRGGGGETQYF
TRBJ2-3	NA	TRBV6-2/TRBV6-3	CASSPTGVRTDTQYF
TRBJ2-7	NA	TRBV2	CARGGQSSYEQYF
TRBJ2-3	NA	TRBV6-2/TRBV6-3	CASSYGLSTDTQYF
TRBJ1-2	once	TRBV5-1	CASSFPSGQGAGDGYTF
TRBJ1-1	NA	TRBV12-5	CASGNRGLNTEAFF
TRBJ2-7	NA	TRBV10-1	CASRPGPKDEQYF
TRBJ1-3	NA	TRBV19	CATHPPGRAAGNTIYF
TRBJ2-3	NA	TRBV6-5	CASSSSDTQYF
TRBJ1-5	NA	TRBV5-8	CASSLGTAYNQPQHF
TRBJ1-2	NA	TRBV5-4	CASRSPTQLRGNGYTF
TRBJ2-3	NA	TRBV30	CAWSALFVPPVNAADTQYF
TRBJ2-3	NA	TRBV29-1	CSVEPGITDTQYF
TRBJ1-1	NA	TRBV2	CASLGSGTVRTEAFF
TRBJ1-3	NA	TRBV9	CASSGLPGQDSGNTIYF
TRBJ2-3	once	TRBV18	CASSPQTEYTQYF
TRBJ2-7	once	TRBV12-5	CASGLGPEQYF
TRBJ1-6	NA	TRBV19	CASSIVAGFNSPLHF
TRBJ2-7	once	TRBV7-2	CASSLSRDYEQYF
TRBJ1-2	NA	TRBV27	CASSSNTRDRDYGYTF
TRBJ1-2	NA	TRBV3-1/TRBV3-2	CASSPLGLPLGYGYTF
TRBJ2-1	NA	TRBV28	CASSFTIYEQFF
TRBJ2-4	few	TRBV5-1	CASSLGRVAKNIQYF
TRBJ2-7	NA	TRBV20-1	CSARDRGSRYF
TRBJ2-2	NA	TRBV3-1/TRBV3-2	CASSQAGQGRAGELFF
TRBJ1-6	NA	TRBV6-6	CASRYGQSKNNSPLHF
TRBJ1-4	NA	TRBV6-5	CASNDRVEKLFF
TRBJ1-2	NA	TRBV12-1	CASSPGAGGADGYTF
TRBJ2-1	NA	TRBV7-9	CASSPHGAGDNEQFF
TRBJ1-1	NA	TRBV6-6	CASSYVGQPVEAFF
TRBJ2-1	NA	TRBV7-9	CASSSQRGDHNEQFF
TRBJ2-3	NA	TRBV19	CASSIQGTDTQYF
TRBJ1-2	once	TRBV23-1	CASNAKTATLRGYTF
TRBJ2-1	NA	TRBV7-8	CASSLSRLAQPYNEQFF
TRBJ2-3	NA	TRBV19	CASSIPRGSTDTQYF
TRBJ2-6	NA	TRBV5-8	CASPPGEAANVLTF
TRBJ1-2	NA	TRBV19	CASTPDGVRGYTF
TRBJ1-3	NA	TRBV5-1	CASSLAPTGSSGNTIYF
TRBJ1-5	NA	TRBV7-2	CASSLGVANSNQPQHF
TRBJ2-1	NA	TRBV3-1/TRBV3-2	CASSQARGEQFF
TRBJ1-5	NA	TRBV2	CASSRTQGNSNQPQHF
TRBJ1-1	NA	TRBV28	CASTTWEIPEAFF
TRBJ2-7	NA	TRBV5-3	CARSRPPPVKGEYF
TRBJ1-2	NA	TRBV7-8	CASSLEGQGAWGYTF
TRBJ2-2	NA	TRBV2	CATLEGGAGELFF
TRBJ2-3	NA	TRBV30	CAWTLSPGGDTQYF
TRBJ1-5	NA	TRBV7-9	CASSRTGGAGNQPQHF